The 25 T cell receptor beta chains given below trace back to one sample, sequenced in a study of T cell responses to AZD1222 COVID-19 vaccine. Using immunoSEQ multiplex PCR, the repertoire was profiled, and TCRdb retains in-frame clones only, with some absent. The table lists 120,000 to 150,000 clones, approximately 90% of them singletons. Sequencing was performed on peripheral blood, taken on day 0 of AZD1222 vaccination. The receptor set was obtained from an adult in good health.

CDR3 region: CASSLMGHTEAFF. In DNA, the CDR3 is TGTGCCAGCAGCTTGATGGGCCACACTGAAGCTTTCTTT. The V and J genes are TRBV7-3 and TRBJ1-1; no reliable D call. The CDR3 runs to 13 residues. With 3 bases removed from V and 3 bases from J, the gap between germline ends came to 8 bases. The germline gives CDR1 SGHTA, CDR2 FQGTGA.

The V and J genes are TRBV19 and TRBJ2-5; 8 bases map to TRBD2. The CDR3 has 17 amino acids. The V segment lost 4 bases and the J segment 5 bases; nucleotides outside the gene matches: 15. The V gene's germline CDR1 is LNHDA and CDR2 SQIVND (reference sequence). This CDR3 reads CASSRFIRAGGTETQYF. In DNA, the CDR3 is TGTGCCAGTAGTAGGTTTATAAGGGCGGGAGGAACGGAGACCCAGTACTTC.

This clone was counted once. The V call is TRBV9, the J call TRBJ2-2; no clear D. V lost 2 bases and J lost 2, with 13 bases in between. Germline CDR1 reads SGDLS; CDR2 reads YYNGEE. This CDR3 has 16 residues. The CDR3: CASSVQSGVNTGELFF. The CDR3 region has the DNA TGTGCCAGCAGCGTCCAATCCGGAGTTAACACCGGGGAGCTGTTTTTT.

The rearrangement links TRBV7-6 to TRBJ2-7; D may correspond to TRBD1 or TRBD2 (7 bases each). With 4 bases removed from V and 7 bases from J, the gap between germline ends came to 17 bases. This CDR3 contains 14 residues. Germline-derived CDR1 and CDR2 are SGHVS and FNYEAQ. For the CDR3, the DNA is TGTGCCAGCAGCTCCAGGGGGGGGGTACGGGAGCAGTACTTC. Amino acid sequence: CASSSRGGVREQYF.

The chain uses TRBV15 and TRBJ2-5; 12 nucleotides align to TRBD2. V gave up 8 bases and J gave up 7 bases; unmatched junction bases: 11. Germline CDR1 LNHNV, CDR2 YYDKDF (reference sequence). The CDR3 totals 15 residues. For the CDR3, the DNA is TGTGCCACCGGGACACTAGCGGGAGGATTCGGGACCCAGTACTTC. Protein sequence: CATGTLAGGFGTQYF. The full variable domain, with the rest looked up from reference TRBV15 and TRBJ2-5, is DAMVIQNPRYQVTQFGKPVTLSCSQTLNHNVMYWYQQKSSQAPKLLFHYYDKDFNNEADTPDNFQSRRPNTSFCFLDIRSPGLGDTAMYLCATGTLAGGFGTQYFGPGTRLLVL.

The J gene is TRBJ2-7, the V gene TRBV28; possibly TRBD2 for D (5 bases). The germline V gene encodes CDR1 MDHEN and CDR2 SYDVKM. CDR3 size: 13 residues. For the CDR3, the DNA is TGTGCAACGAATCGGCGGGTCACCTACGAGCAGTACTTC. As protein: CATNRRVTYEQYF.

The chain has TRBV5-1 and TRBJ1-1, with D unresolved. The CDR3 totals 17 residues. Looked up from germline, CDR1 is SGHRS and CDR2 is YFSETQ. Trimming took 0 bases from V and 5 from J, leaving 20 bases between them. This CDR3 reads CASSLADGLIRNTEAFF. In DNA, the CDR3 is TGCGCCAGCAGCTTGGCCGACGGTCTCATTAGAAATACTGAAGCTTTCTTT.

The count of this clone is one. V and J are TRBV15 and TRBJ1-5, with 7 bases identical to TRBD1. The junction had 5 bases not matched to a gene; V was cut back by 6 bases and J by 6 bases. Looked up from germline, CDR1 is LNHNV and CDR2 is YYDKDF (reference sequence). The CDR3 extends over 13 amino acids. In DNA, the CDR3 is TGTGCCACCAGGAGGGGGCGAAGTCAGCCCCAGCATTTT. This encodes CATRRGRSQPQHF. Complete variable domain (other parts from reference TRBV15 and TRBJ1-5): DAMVIQNPRYQVTQFGKPVTLSCSQTLNHNVMYWYQQKSSQAPKLLFHYYDKDFNNEADTPDNFQSRRPNTSFCFLDIRSPGLGDTAMYLCATRRGRSQPQHFGDGTRLSIL.

The CDR3 bases are TGTGCCAGCAGCCAGAAGTATTTGCAGTATTTT. Its translation is CASSQKYLQYF. The chain carries TRBV14 and TRBJ2-3; the D is unclear. The ends were cut back, 3 bases at V and 11 bases at J, with 9 bases in the middle. Germline CDR1 is SGHDN and CDR2 is FVKESK. CDR3 size: 11 residues.

CDR3 amino acids: CATSSEGADSNQPQHF. The CDR3 DNA is TGTGCCACCAGCAGTGAGGGGGCTGATAGCAATCAGCCCCAGCATTTT. This chain connects TRBV15 to TRBJ1-5; the match to TRBD1 covers 7 bases. After removal of 3 bases from V and 0 bases from J, the junction contained 5 bases not matched to a gene. This CDR3 has 16 residues. The germline V gene encodes CDR1 LNHNV and CDR2 YYDKDF (reference sequence).

The genes are TRBV15 and TRBJ1-3, with no clear D. Germline-derived CDR1 and CDR2 are LNHNV and YYDKDF (reference sequence). V shed 8 bases and J shed 4 bases, with 12 bases lying between them. The CDR3 covers 13 residues. CDR3 amino acids: CATSEMRGNTIYF. For the CDR3, the DNA is TGTGCCACCTCGGAGATGAGGGGAAACACCATATATTTT.

The sample holds one count of this clone. The chain is built from TRBV7-2 and TRBJ2-6, with a tentative D call TRBD2 (5 bases). V was clipped by 3 bases and J by 2 bases, with 8 bases between them. CDR3 length: 15 amino acids. From germline, CDR1 is SGHTA and CDR2 FQGNSA. As DNA, the CDR3 is TGTGCCAGCAGCTTTTGGAGGACTGGGGCCAACGTCCTGACTTTC. Translation gives CASSFWRTGANVLTF.

The table lists this clone with a count of one. V gene TRBV11-3 combines with J gene TRBJ1-1; 8 nucleotides agree with TRBD1. Germline V lookup: CDR1 SGHNT, CDR2 YENEEA. CDR3 size: 15 residues. The J segment lost 4 bases and the V segment lost 5 bases, leaving 9 bases of the junction unmatched. In DNA, the CDR3 is TGTGCCAGCAGCCCCCCCCGACAGGGGAGCACTGAAGCTTTCTTT. It encodes CASSPPRQGSTEAFF.

The gene calls are TRBV29-1 and TRBJ2-5; D possibly corresponds to TRBD1 (6 bases). Trimming pared 6 bases from V and 4 bases from J, leaving 18 bases between. This CDR3 is built from 14 residues. CDR1 is SQVTM and CDR2 is ANQGSEA in the germline V gene. The CDR3 loop reads CSVRPGVSRETQYF. Written as DNA, the CDR3 is TGCAGCGTCCGCCCAGGGGTTTCCAGAGAGACCCAGTACTTC.

The rearrangement links TRBV24-1 to TRBJ1-5, with TRBD1 matching over 9 bases. Looked up from germline, CDR1 is KGHDR and CDR2 is SFDVKD. This CDR3 is built from 16 residues. V lost 4 bases to trimming and J lost 4 bases; unmatched junction nucleotides: 7. The CDR3 sequence: CATSDWTGDGNQPQHF. The CDR3 DNA reads TGTGCCACCAGTGACTGGACAGGGGATGGGAATCAGCCCCAGCATTTT.

The rearrangement joins TRBV4-1 to TRBJ1-5; 7 bases match TRBD1. V shed 4 bases, J shed 0 bases, and the junction held 3 bases outside the gene matches. Germline loops: CDR1 MGHRA, CDR2 YSYEKL. The CDR3 is 15 amino acids. The CDR3 protein is CASSLQGISNQPQHF. For the CDR3, the DNA is TGCGCCAGCAGCCTACAGGGGATTAGCAATCAGCCCCAGCATTTT.

The V gene is TRBV21-1, the J gene TRBJ1-2; TRBD1, the table's D call, lacks a check against the DNA. TRBV21-1 is a pseudogene locus. There are 14 residues in the CDR3. The CDR3 nucleotides read TGTGCCAGCATCAATCACAGGGGGCTCGTTGGCTACACCTTC. This gives the protein CASINHRGLVGYTF.

V is TRBV28 and J is TRBJ1-1; 9 nucleotides agree with TRBD1. Germline lookup yields CDR1 MDHEN and CDR2 SYDVKM. Losses at the gene ends were 5 bases for V and 5 bases for J; bases not matched to a gene: 12. This CDR3 has 16 residues. CDR3 in amino acids: CASSIPPGQGGTEAFF. CDR3 nucleotide sequence: TGTGCCAGCAGTATCCCTCCGGGACAGGGAGGGACTGAAGCTTTCTTT.

The chain combines TRBV10-2 with TRBJ2-7, with 10 bases identical to TRBD2. Germline trimming cut 2 bases from V and 0 bases from J; bases unmatched to any gene: 1. CDR3 length: 15 amino acids. Germline V gene lookup returns CDR1 WSHSY and CDR2 SAAADI. As DNA, the CDR3 is TGCGCCAGCAGTGAGGGACTAGCGGTCTCCTACGAGCAGTACTTC. The encoded protein is CASSEGLAVSYEQYF.

The chain is built from TRBV19 and TRBJ1-5, with D uncertain. CDR1 and CDR2 (germline): LNHDA, SQIVND (reference sequence). Deletions cut 10 bases from V and 11 bases from J, with 18 bases between. The CDR3 is made up of 12 amino acids. The CDR3, as DNA: TGTGCCACCACGGAGGGATCCAAAGCCCAGCATTTT. This gives the protein CATTEGSKAQHF.

V usage is TRBV27 and J usage is TRBJ2-1; 8 positions agree with TRBD2. This CDR3 contains 17 residues. V gave up 3 bases and J gave up 1 base; unmatched junction bases: 8. The germline gives CDR1 MNHEY, CDR2 SMNVEV (reference sequence). CDR3 bases: TGTGCCAGCAGTTTCGGGGCTAGCGGGCTTTCCTACAATGAGCAGTTCTTC. It is translated as CASSFGASGLSYNEQFF.

The chain employs TRBV19 and TRBJ2-1; possible D gene TRBD1, 6 bases. CDR1 is LNHDA, CDR2 SQIVND, per germline (reference sequence). This CDR3 is built from 16 residues. Trimming pared 2 bases from V and 5 bases from J, leaving 16 bases between. For the CDR3, the DNA is TGTGCCAGTAGTATAACACACAGGGTCCTGAACAATGAGCAGTTCTTC. Protein: CASSITHRVLNNEQFF.

This clone has a single count. The V gene is TRBV7-9, the J gene TRBJ1-1; D is uncertain. The germline CDR1 and CDR2 sequences are SEHNR and FQNEAQ (reference sequence). The CDR3 runs to 14 residues. V lost 1 base to trimming and J lost 2 bases, with 8 bases between them. CDR3 loop: CASSLVDYNTEAFF. DNA of the CDR3: TGTGCCAGCAGCTTAGTGGACTATAACACTGAAGCTTTCTTT. The full variable domain, completed using reference TRBV7-9 and TRBJ1-1, is DTGVSQNPRHKITKRGQNVTFRCDPISEHNRLYWYRQTLGQGPEFLTYFQNEAQLEKSRLLSDRFSAERPKGSFSTLEIQRTEQGDSAMYLCASSLVDYNTEAFFGQGTRLTVV.

The chain combines TRBV5-1 with TRBJ2-7, with TRBD1 as a possible D gene (9 bases). Trimming took 4 bases from V and 4 from J, leaving 21 bases between them. The CDR3 is made up of 16 amino acids. The germline V gene has CDR1 SGHRS and CDR2 YFSETQ. The CDR3 protein is CASSPGTGGGRYEQYF. In DNA form, the CDR3 reads TGCGCCAGCAGCCCCGGAACAGGGGGCGGGAGGTACGAGCAGTACTTC.

The V and J genes are TRBV5-1 and TRBJ1-6; D perhaps matches TRBD1 (5 bases). The V and J ends lost 1 base and 5 bases respectively, with 13 bases between them. The germline CDR1 and CDR2 sequences are SGHRS and YFSETQ. CDR3 size: 16 residues. The CDR3, as DNA: TGCGCCAGCAGCTTGAGGGCGGGACGGAATAATTCACCCCTCCACTTT. Its translation: CASSLRAGRNNSPLHF.